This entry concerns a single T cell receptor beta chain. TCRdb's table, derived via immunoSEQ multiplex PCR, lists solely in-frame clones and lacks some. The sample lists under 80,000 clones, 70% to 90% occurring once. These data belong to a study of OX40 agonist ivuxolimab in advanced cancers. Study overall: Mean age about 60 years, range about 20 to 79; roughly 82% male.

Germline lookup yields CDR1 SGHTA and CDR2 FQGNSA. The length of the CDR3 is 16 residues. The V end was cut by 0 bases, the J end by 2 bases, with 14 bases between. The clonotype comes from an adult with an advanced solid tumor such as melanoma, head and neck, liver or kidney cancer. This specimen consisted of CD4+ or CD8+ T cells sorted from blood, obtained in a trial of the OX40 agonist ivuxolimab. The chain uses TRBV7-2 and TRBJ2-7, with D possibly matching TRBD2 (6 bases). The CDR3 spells CASSLAGAGFPYEQYF. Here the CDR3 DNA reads TGTGCCAGCAGCTTAGCAGGCGCGGGATTTCCCTACGAGCAGTACTTC. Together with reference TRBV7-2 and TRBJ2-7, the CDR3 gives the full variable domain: GAGVSQSPSNKVTEKGKDVELRCDPISGHTALYWYRQSLGQGLEFLIYFQGNSAPDKSGLPSDRFSAERTGGSVSTLTIQRTQQEDSAVYLCASSLAGAGFPYEQYFGPGTRLTVT.